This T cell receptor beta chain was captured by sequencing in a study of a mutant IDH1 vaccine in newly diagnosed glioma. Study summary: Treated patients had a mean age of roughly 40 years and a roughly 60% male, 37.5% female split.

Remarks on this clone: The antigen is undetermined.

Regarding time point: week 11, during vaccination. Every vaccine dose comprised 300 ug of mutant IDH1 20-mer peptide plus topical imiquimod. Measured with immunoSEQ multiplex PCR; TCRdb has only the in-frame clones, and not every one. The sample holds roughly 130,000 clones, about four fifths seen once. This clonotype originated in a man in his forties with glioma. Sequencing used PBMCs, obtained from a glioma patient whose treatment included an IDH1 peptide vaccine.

This CDR3 is CASSTHHGDEQYF. The CDR3 region has the DNA TGTGCCAGCAGCACTCATCACGGGGACGAGCAGTACTTC. The chain links TRBV9 to TRBJ2-7; TRBD2 is a possible D gene (5 bases). From germline, CDR1 is SGDLS and CDR2 YYNGEE. Between the trimmed V and J ends, which lost 4 bases and 5 bases, there was a span of 13 bases. The CDR3 length is 13 residues.